One sample yielded the 8 T cell receptor beta chains listed below, sequenced in a study of T cells after yellow fever vaccination. One entry per CDR3 protein, called by TCRdb with MiXCR from the 5' RACE reads. The sample consists of 350,000 or so distinct CDR3 sequences, around 8.1% of them appearing once. Source: PBMCs, taken about 49 days after the first yellow fever vaccination. Source of these receptors: a man aged 18 to 30 who received the YFV17D yellow fever vaccine.

This clonotype was picked up many times. CDR3 sequence: CASSGADTDTQYF. DNA for the CDR3: TGCGCCAGCAGCGGGGCCGACACAGATACGCAGTATTTT. V usage is TRBV5-1 and J usage is TRBJ2-3, with D possibly TRBD1 on 5 matching bases. V lost 4 bases to trimming and J lost 2 bases, with 8 bases between them. Germline loops: CDR1 SGHRS, CDR2 YFSETQ. The CDR3 is made up of 13 amino acids.

This clonotype was counted at least ten times. The J gene is TRBJ1-3, the V gene TRBV20-1; TRBD1 agrees at 9 bases. The V segment lost 5 bases and the J segment 4 bases; nucleotides outside the gene matches: 6. The CDR3 runs to 14 residues. Germline V gives CDR1 DFQATT, CDR2 SNEGSKA (reference sequence). The DNA for the CDR3 is TGCAGTGCTCAACAGGGGGCAGGAGGAAACACCATATATTTT. Amino acids: CSAQQGAGGNTIYF.

The chain links TRBV4-2 to TRBJ2-2; possible D gene TRBD1, 5 bases. This CDR3 has 15 residues. The germline CDR1 and CDR2 sequences are LGHNA and YNFKEQ. Trimming shortened V by 0 bases and J by 6 bases, and 11 bases separated the two germline ends. CDR3 nucleotides: TGTGCCAGCAGCCAAGACAGGGCATTCCCCGGGGAGCTGTTTTTT. Residues: CASSQDRAFPGELFF.

This clonotype appeared a few times. J is TRBJ1-3 and V is TRBV7-2; D is uncertain. This CDR3 has 14 residues. The V gene's germline CDR1 is SGHTA and CDR2 FQGNSA. With 4 bases removed from V and 0 bases from J, the gap between germline ends came to 7 bases. The CDR3 protein is CASSSQISGNTIYF. As DNA, the CDR3 is TGTGCCAGCAGCTCCCAAATCTCTGGAAACACCATATATTTT.

This clonotype turned up a few times. V usage is TRBV19 and J usage is TRBJ2-1; a possible D gene is TRBD2 (6 bases). The CDR3 covers 16 residues. Germline CDR1 is LNHDA and CDR2 is SQIVND (reference sequence). V was trimmed by 2 bases and J by 6 bases, leaving 17 bases between them. The CDR3 is CASSILRGSVFNEQFF. Here the CDR3 DNA reads TGTGCCAGTAGTATATTGCGGGGCTCAGTATTCAATGAGCAGTTCTTC.

CDR3 nucleotide sequence: TGTGCCACCAGTGATTCTAGCGGGGGTTCCTACAATGAGCAGTTCTTC. Its protein is CATSDSSGGSYNEQFF. V is TRBV24-1 and J is TRBJ2-1; TRBD2 matches at 10 bases. The length of the CDR3 is 16 residues. V was clipped by 2 bases and J by 1 base; unmatched bases: 1. CDR1 and CDR2 (germline): KGHDR, SFDVKD.

This clonotype was counted only a few times. The J gene is TRBJ2-5, the V gene TRBV7-2; 7 nucleotides line up with TRBD2. Per germline, CDR1 SGHTA and CDR2 FQGNSA. The CDR3 spans 17 residues. The trim removed 5 bases at V and 1 base at J, leaving 13 bases unmatched. The CDR3 DNA is TGTGCCAGCAGCAGAGGGGTGGTAGCGGGCCTCCAAGAGACCCAGTACTTC. Translating gives CASSRGVVAGLQETQYF.

In this sample, this clonotype turned up a few times. The chain is built from TRBV7-3 and TRBJ2-1, with TRBD1 matching 10 bases. The CDR3 totals 15 residues. Germline trimming cut 3 bases from V and 5 bases from J; bases unmatched to any gene: 4. The germline V gene has CDR1 SGHTA and CDR2 FQGTGA. DNA for the CDR3: TGTGCCAGCAGCTTGATCGGGACAGGGGACAATGAGCAGTTCTTC. This codes for CASSLIGTGDNEQFF.